This T cell receptor beta chain appears in the sequencing data of a study of blood T cell repertoires in COVID-19. Whole-study context: Samples came from the United States, Italy and Spain, spanning acute and convalescent COVID-19. Sources were T cells, B-cell-depleted T cells, or PBMCs; the material itself was cDNA or gDNA.

Methods used by the authors: Amplification of reference gene primers provided the estimated nucleated cell counts. TCRdb keeps only in-frame clones here, not all; method: immunoSEQ multiplex PCR. V and J calls and clone size follow that table, whereas D and trimming were derived from the DNA. The sample has 35,000 to 55,000 clones; around 82% are singletons. Losses at the gene ends were 2 bases for V and 4 bases for J; bases not matched to a gene: 10. The CDR3 length is 19 residues. Germline values: CDR1 ENHRY, CDR2 SYGVKD. This TCR was sampled from a woman between 65 and 79 years old with acute or convalescent COVID-19. The sample consisted of peripheral blood. This chain joins TRBV10-3 and TRBJ2-5; 16 nucleotides match TRBD2. The CDR3 DNA reads as TGTGCCATCAGTGAGGGGACCGGGACTAGCGGGAGGGGAGGAGAGACCCAGTACTTC. This encodes CAISEGTGTSGRGGETQYF.